A selection of T cell receptor beta chains follows, all from one sample in a study of CD8+CD57+ T cells in acquired aplastic anemia. TCRdb reprocessed the reads with MiXCR, giving one entry per CDR3 protein. The data contain 150,000 to 200,000 distinct CDR3 sequences, less than 60% of them seen just once; the ten biggest clones take up around 1.8%. Sequenced sample: sorted CD4+, CD8+, or CD8+CD57+ T cells (not recorded which) from PBMCs. These TCRs come from a human donor with aplastic anemia. Each CDR3 is given with its conserved first and last residue.

v_call cdr3_aa
TRBV10-3 CATQDRPDQPQHF
TRBV19 CASNSRDNEKLFF
TRBV20-1 CSARDPAGGNSPLHF
TRBV10-3 CAISLDRPDGYTF
TRBV7-7 CASSPSHNTDTQYF
TRBV7-8 CASRTYNSPLHF
TRBV7-2 CASSAQAPSSYNEQFF
TRBV7-3 CASSVTGGQEAFF
TRBV7-9 CAGSQWTVYEQYF
TRBV2 CASRQGDTWDTQFF
TRBV6-2/TRBV6-3 CASRDHLYNEQFF
TRBV7-8 CASKHRTTNYGYTF
TRBV2 CASLRGNTEAFF
TRBV20-1 CSARVPRARETQYF
TRBV19 CASSIHSGIGQETQYF
TRBV19 CASTPGINYGYTF
TRBV29-1 CSVAAIVGNEQYF
TRBV15 CATSGQGVLSTNEKLFF
TRBV25-1 CASSVGAQPQHF
TRBV2 CASSASGTLQETQYF
TRBV15 CATSPLWTGVGNTIYF
TRBV3-1 CASSSSGSADTQYF
TRBV7-3 CASQGGHQETQYF
TRBV7-2 CASSSPGLMNEKLFF
TRBV24-1 CATSEGVTGELFF
TRBV19 CASSRDRDEAFF
TRBV2 CASRFTEAFF
TRBV7-6 CASSLVVGGDGYTF
TRBV5-4 CASSLDKGYTF
TRBV25-1 CASSYVGTGGDGYTF
TRBV6-5 CASSYSQANSGNTIYF